This T cell receptor beta chain comes out of a study of regulatory T cells in long-lasting Graves disease. Combining iRepertoire HTBI primers with Arm-PCR of CDR3 regions, the authors built TCR beta libraries. TCRdb reanalysed the multiplex PCR reads using MiXCR and keeps one entry per CDR3 protein. The repertoire holds over 300,000 distinct CDR3 sequences, 20% seen once, with less than 35% in the top ten. Time point given: persistent/refractory GD, antithyroid drugs over 5 years with positive TRAb. Researchers made the TCR library from RNA that was extracted from PBMCs. This clonotype has only one observation. The germline V gene encodes CDR1 DFQATT and CDR2 SNEGSKA (reference sequence). V lost 3 bases and J 6 bases, leaving 24 bases between the germline ends. The CDR3 consists of 17 residues.

The chain joins TRBV20-1 to TRBJ2-4, with D maybe TRBD2 (6 bases). The TCR sequence derives from a female donor with Graves disease. Sample: peripheral blood mononuclear cells (PBMCs), taken when the disease was refractory, from a patient treated with antithyroid drugs. The CDR3 region is CSARGGSGRSSGNIQYF. CDR3 in DNA: TGCAGTGCTAGGGGAGGCAGTGGAAGAAGTTCGGGAAACATTCAGTACTTC.